These 31 T cell receptor beta chains came from one sample sequenced in a study of long-term antiretroviral therapy in people with HIV. With survey level as its setting, the immunoSEQ assay was v3.0. Repertoires were generated with immunoSEQ multiplex PCR, while TCRdb's copy carries only in-frame clones and drops some. The data show 20,000 to 25,000 clones, 80% to 90% seen once. Sample: unsorted PBMCs, taken 0.2 years before starting antiretroviral therapy. The receptors here all came from a man aged 18-30 years with HIV.

J is TRBJ2-1 and V is TRBV28; D gene uncertain. The V end was cut by 3 bases, the J end by 6 bases, with 9 bases between. Germline values: CDR1 MDHEN, CDR2 SYDVKM. The CDR3 has 13 residues. The CDR3, as DNA: TGTGCCAGCAGTTTGCCTTCTAGCAATGAGCAGTTCTTC. This translates into CASSLPSSNEQFF. Based on the CDR3 plus reference TRBV28 and TRBJ2-1, the full variable domain is DVKVTQSSRYLVKRTGEKVFLECVQDMDHENMFWYRQDPGLGLRLIYFSYDVKMKEKGDIPEGYSVSREKKERFSLILESASTNQTSMYLCASSLPSSNEQFFGPGTRLTVL.

In nucleotides, the CDR3 is TGTGCCAGCAGCGCCTCGGGTATGGGGACCTACGAGCAGTACTTC. This codes for CASSASGMGTYEQYF. The rearrangement links TRBV7-9 to TRBJ2-7; the D is unclear. The CDR3 contains 15 residues. V was pared by 5 bases and J by 2 bases, with 16 bases between. Germline CDR1 SEHNR, CDR2 FQNEAQ (reference sequence).

V usage is TRBV6-5 and J usage is TRBJ2-7, with D possibly being TRBD1 (6 bases). The CDR3 spans 13 residues. V was trimmed by 2 bases and J by 3 bases, leaving 8 bases between them. Germline values: CDR1 MNHEY, CDR2 SVGAGI. CDR3 amino acids: CASSYGQNYEQYF. The CDR3 DNA is TGTGCCAGCAGTTACGGACAGAACTACGAGCAGTACTTC.

This clone came up once. V is TRBV7-2 and J is TRBJ1-2; D not certain. Trimming stripped 5 bases from V and 8 bases from J, with 21 bases between. The germline CDR1 and CDR2 sequences are SGHTA and FQGNSA. The CDR3 has 15 residues. The CDR3, as DNA: TGTGCCAGCAGCGGATCCGGGCCCCGCGCGGAGGGCTACACCTTC. It is translated as CASSGSGPRAEGYTF.

This chain joins TRBV7-2 and TRBJ2-5, with TRBD2 identical over 13 bases. The CDR3 has 16 amino acids. Germline-derived CDR1 and CDR2 are SGHTA and FQGNSA. Germline trimming cut 4 bases from V and 4 bases from J; bases unmatched to any gene: 6. The CDR3 loop is CASSSRTSGSRETQYF. The CDR3 DNA follows: TGTGCCAGCAGCTCTAGGACTAGCGGGAGTCGAGAGACCCAGTACTTC.

This CDR3 reads CASSESTTTNEKLFF. The DNA for the CDR3 is TGTGCCAGCAGTGAATCAACTACAACTAATGAAAAACTGTTTTTT. The chain joins TRBV6-1 to TRBJ1-4; D call uncertain. Trimming took 2 bases from V and 0 from J, leaving 7 bases between them. The CDR3 covers 15 residues. The germline V gene encodes CDR1 MNHNS and CDR2 SASEGT.

The chain employs TRBV28 and TRBJ1-5; TRBD1 matches at 9 bases. CDR1 and CDR2 (germline): MDHEN, SYDVKM. After removal of 2 bases from V and 2 bases from J, the junction contained 7 bases not matched to a gene. This CDR3 comprises 17 residues. CDR3 nucleotide sequence: TGTGCCAGCAGTTTAACGGAACAGGGGGCAGGCAATCAGCCCCAGCATTTT. It codes for CASSLTEQGAGNQPQHF.

The V and J genes are TRBV6-5 and TRBJ1-3, with no clear D. The germline V and J ends were trimmed by 6 bases and 7 bases, with 10 bases remaining between them. In germline, CDR1 is MNHEY, CDR2 SVGAGI. The CDR3 has 12 residues. The CDR3 nucleotides read TGTGCCAGCAGCCCCCCTTCGAACACCATATATTTT. This sequence encodes CASSPPSNTIYF.

This clone was observed a single time. The rearrangement links TRBV6-1 to TRBJ2-1; 9 positions agree with TRBD1. Trimming took 0 bases from V and 7 from J; bases not matched to a gene: 7. Germline values: CDR1 MNHNS, CDR2 SASEGT. The CDR3 runs to 16 residues. CDR3 protein: CASSEAGTGSGNEQFF. The CDR3 bases are TGTGCCAGCAGTGAAGCCGGGACAGGGTCGGGAAATGAGCAGTTCTTC.

This sequence joins TRBV2 and TRBJ2-3, with 10 bases identical to TRBD2. V was pared by 6 bases and J by 4 bases, with 4 bases of the junction left unmatched. From germline, CDR1 is SNHLY and CDR2 FYNNEI. The CDR3 length is 14 residues. The CDR3 bases are TGTGCCAGCAGGGATCTAGCGGGGGCAGATACGCAGTATTTT. Protein sequence: CASRDLAGADTQYF.

This clone was observed a single time. V gene TRBV19 combines with J gene TRBJ1-2; 7 positions agree with TRBD1. Looked up from germline, CDR1 is LNHDA and CDR2 is SQIVND (reference sequence). With V trimmed by 4 bases and J by 6 bases, 8 bases remained unmatched. The CDR3 covers 14 residues. The CDR3 sequence is CASSTYSDRNGYTF. In DNA, the CDR3 is TGTGCCAGTAGTACCTATTCGGACAGGAATGGCTACACCTTC.

J is TRBJ2-2 and V is TRBV5-1; D ambiguous. CDR1 is SGHRS, CDR2 YFSETQ, per germline. The CDR3 contains 14 residues. The V and J ends lost 1 base and 6 bases respectively, with 10 bases between them. Written as DNA, the CDR3 is TGCGCCAGCAGCTTGTTTGGGGAATCCGGGGAGCTGTTTTTT. As protein: CASSLFGESGELFF. The full variable domain, completed using reference TRBV5-1 and TRBJ2-2, is KAGVTQTPRYLIKTRGQQVTLSCSPISGHRSVSWYQQTPGQGLQFLFEYFSETQRNKGNFPGRFSGRQFSNSRSEMNVSTLELGDSALYLCASSLFGESGELFFGEGSRLTVL.

Of note for this clone: This same CDR3 is encoded by further DNA sequences in the sample. V is TRBV4-1 and J is TRBJ1-5, with D possibly TRBD1 on 5 matching bases. Germline loops: CDR1 MGHRA, CDR2 YSYEKL. Trimming took 1 base from V and 2 from J, leaving 12 bases between them. The CDR3 sequence is 16 residues long. The CDR3 DNA follows: TGCGCCAGCAGCCAAGTTCTTGGGGGGGGCAATCAGCCCCAGCATTTT. This sequence encodes CASSQVLGGGNQPQHF.

This clone was counted a single time. The chain is built from TRBV5-4 and TRBJ2-2, with D perhaps matching TRBD2 (6 bases). Germline V gene lookup returns CDR1 SGHNT and CDR2 YYREEE (reference sequence). This CDR3 is built from 15 residues. Trimming left V 3 bases short and J 1 base short, with 10 bases between. CDR3 amino acids: CASSSNSGNTGELFF. CDR3 bases: TGTGCCAGCAGCTCCAATAGCGGGAACACCGGGGAGCTGTTTTTT.

The V gene is TRBV4-2, the J gene TRBJ2-5, with a possible D match to TRBD2 (6 bases). Trimming removed 3 bases at V and 4 bases at J, with 9 bases between. CDR3 length: 13 residues. Germline CDR1 and CDR2: LGHNA and YNFKEQ. CDR3 sequence: CASSQRGGETQYF. CDR3 in DNA: TGTGCCAGCAGCCAGCGGGGTGGAGAGACCCAGTACTTC.

The V and J genes are TRBV30 and TRBJ1-1, with a tentative D call TRBD1 (6 bases). CDR1 and CDR2 from the germline V gene are GTSNPN and SVGIG (reference sequence). Trimming took off 3 bases at V and 0 bases at J, with 11 bases between the two ends. The CDR3 is made up of 14 amino acids. The CDR3 DNA follows: TGTGCCTGGAGGCCGGGACATCTGAACACTGAAGCTTTCTTT. Protein sequence: CAWRPGHLNTEAFF.

The chain carries TRBV29-1 and TRBJ2-2; D could derive from TRBD1 or TRBD2 (5 bases each). V lost 5 bases, J lost 5 bases, and 6 bases lay in between. This CDR3 comprises 11 residues. The germline V gene has CDR1 SQVTM and CDR2 ANQGSEA. The CDR3 bases are TGCAGCGTTTGGGGGACCGGGGAGCTGTTTTTT. This encodes CSVWGTGELFF.

The chain employs TRBV12-5 and TRBJ1-2; no clear D gene. Trimming shortened V by 2 bases and J by 2 bases, and 9 bases separated the two germline ends. This CDR3 contains 14 residues. CDR1 and CDR2 from the germline V gene are LGHNT and FRNRAP. CDR3 bases: TGTGCTAGTGGTTTGCCGACAACCAACTATGGCTACACCTTC. Its protein is CASGLPTTNYGYTF.

This rearrangement joins TRBV11-2 to TRBJ2-7; 7 positions agree with TRBD1. This CDR3 comprises 16 residues. Germline V CDR1 and CDR2: SGHAT, FQNNGV. Trimming removed 4 bases from V and 6 bases from J; junction bases left unmatched: 15. The CDR3 here is CASSSLRGSRRGEQYF. CDR3 coding DNA: TGTGCCAGCAGCTCCCTCAGGGGGAGCCGGCGAGGCGAGCAGTACTTC.

The chain couples TRBV4-1 to TRBJ1-4; D not certain. This CDR3 is built from 14 residues. The V gene lost 6 bases and the J gene lost 7 bases, with 15 bases spanning the gap. In germline, CDR1 is MGHRA, CDR2 YSYEKL. This CDR3 is CASSPGLGSEKLFF. In nucleotides, the CDR3 is TGCGCCAGCAGTCCCGGGCTCGGAAGTGAAAAACTGTTTTTT.

V usage is TRBV6-6 and J usage is TRBJ1-2; TRBD1 might be the D (6 bases). CDR1 is MNHNY, CDR2 SVGAGI, per germline (reference sequence). The CDR3 has 15 residues. Between the trimmed V and J ends, which lost 7 bases and 2 bases, there was a span of 17 bases. In DNA, the CDR3 is TGTGCCAGCATCTACATCCAAGACAGGAACTATGGCTACACCTTC. This encodes CASIYIQDRNYGYTF.

The gene calls are TRBV6-5 and TRBJ2-5; weak D call: TRBD2 (5 bases). V was pared by 6 bases and J by 10 bases, with 21 bases between. Germline V gives CDR1 MNHEY, CDR2 SVGAGI. The CDR3 is made up of 14 amino acids. For the CDR3, the DNA is TGTGCCAGCAGAGATGGAATAATAGCGAAGGACCAGTACTTC. Its translation: CASRDGIIAKDQYF.

Here the CDR3 DNA reads TGTGCCAGCAGTCGGTTCCAGGGGGATACGCAGTATTTT. This gives the protein CASSRFQGDTQYF. V and J are TRBV27 and TRBJ2-3, with a possible D match to TRBD1 (6 bases). Germline assignment: CDR1 MNHEY and CDR2 SMNVEV (reference sequence). Trimming cost V 5 bases and J 6 bases, with 12 bases left between them. There are 13 residues in the CDR3.

This sequence joins TRBV11-2 and TRBJ2-7; D gene unclear. From germline, CDR1 is SGHAT and CDR2 FQNNGV. The CDR3 runs 11 residues. The V end was cut by 5 bases, the J end by 5 bases, with 7 bases between. CDR3 protein: CASSPAHEQYF. Written as DNA, the CDR3 is TGTGCCAGCAGCCCGGCCCACGAGCAGTACTTC.

This sequence joins TRBV9 and TRBJ2-4; D may be TRBD2 (5 bases). CDR1 and CDR2 (germline): SGDLS, YYNGEE. Trimming removed 4 bases at V and 0 bases at J, with 14 bases between. The CDR3 has 16 residues. DNA for the CDR3: TGTGCCAGCAGCCCGGGGAGCGGTCTAGCCAAAAACATTCAGTACTTC. This encodes CASSPGSGLAKNIQYF.

The J gene is TRBJ2-1, the V gene TRBV11-3; D might be TRBD1 (6 bases). The CDR3 contains 15 residues. V gave up 2 bases and J gave up 0 bases, with 8 bases separating them. Germline V CDR1 and CDR2: SGHNT, YENEEA. CDR3 DNA: TGTGCCAGCAGCTTACAGGGGAGCTCCTACAATGAGCAGTTCTTC. This codes for CASSLQGSSYNEQFF.

In DNA form, the CDR3 reads TGTGCCAGCAGTGAACAGGGATTTGAAGCTTTCTTT. It yields the protein CASSEQGFEAFF. The gene calls are TRBV2 and TRBJ1-1; D is possibly TRBD1 (5 bases). V lost 2 bases, J lost 7 bases, and 8 bases lay in between. The CDR3 is 12 amino acids. Germline assignment: CDR1 SNHLY and CDR2 FYNNEI.

This sequence joins TRBV5-1 and TRBJ2-1; 10 bases map to TRBD1. Per the germline V gene, CDR1 is SGHRS and CDR2 is YFSETQ. The trim removed 5 bases at V and 7 bases at J, leaving 6 bases unmatched. The CDR3 runs 14 residues. Here the CDR3 reads CASRVGTGVNEQFF. The CDR3 DNA reads TGCGCCAGCAGAGTGGGGACAGGGGTGAATGAGCAGTTCTTC.

This chain links TRBV5-1 with TRBJ1-1; TRBD1 might be the D (5 bases). Germline V gene lookup returns CDR1 SGHRS and CDR2 YFSETQ. The CDR3 sequence is 16 residues long. V lost 0 bases and J lost 8, with 20 bases in between. The CDR3 is CASSLAVGRDRAEAFF. CDR3 nucleotide sequence: TGCGCCAGCAGCTTGGCCGTAGGCAGGGACCGGGCGGAAGCTTTCTTT.

This chain links TRBV18 with TRBJ2-5; 7 bases match TRBD2. Germline values: CDR1 KGHSH, CDR2 LQKENI. The length of the CDR3 is 16 residues. V lost 3 bases, J lost 1 base, and 8 bases stayed unmatched. Here the CDR3 reads CASSPLFRGVQETQYF. The CDR3 nucleotides read TGTGCCAGCTCACCTTTATTCCGGGGGGTCCAAGAGACCCAGTACTTC.

The chain employs TRBV4-1 and TRBJ1-1; TRBD1 aligns across 7 bases. After removal of 1 base from V and 11 bases from J, the junction contained 7 bases not matched to a gene. The V gene's germline CDR1 is MGHRA and CDR2 YSYEKL. The CDR3 length is 13 residues. The CDR3 loop is CASSQGQGPPAFF. Written as DNA, the CDR3 is TGCGCCAGCAGCCAAGGACAGGGCCCCCCGGCTTTCTTT.